Below, 17 T cell receptor beta chains from the same sample are listed, as sequenced in a study of shared clonotypes between healthy human individuals. This table comes from immunoSEQ multiplex PCR, and its TCRdb copy is limited to in-frame clones, with some not included. The sample lists hundreds of thousands of clones; more than 70% were seen once. The source material was memory CD4+ T cells sorted from blood. This sample's subset: CD45RA-negative fraction. These TCRs come from a woman aged 25 to 39 in good health.

In this sample, this clone turned up many times. This chain connects TRBV2 to TRBJ2-3; perhaps TRBD1 as D (6 bases). The CDR3 extends over 14 amino acids. Germline V CDR1 and CDR2: SNHLY, FYNNEI. The germline V and J ends were trimmed by 8 bases and 6 bases, with 18 bases remaining between them. In DNA form, the CDR3 reads TGTGCCAGCCCGAGGGGGACGCGTTTGGATACGCAGTATTTT. Protein: CASPRGTRLDTQYF.

This clone was recorded once. The rearrangement links TRBV28 to TRBJ2-2, with a weak D call TRBD1 (5 bases). The CDR3 covers 15 residues. Germline values: CDR1 MDHEN, CDR2 SYDVKM. Trimming shortened V by 7 bases and J by 4 bases, and 16 bases separated the two germline ends. CDR3 coding DNA: TGTGCCAGCACCCGCAGCCGACAGACCACCGGGGAGCTGTTTTTT. This sequence encodes CASTRSRQTTGELFF.

In DNA, the CDR3 is TGCGCCAGCAGCTTCCTGGGTCGTGTCCCCACAGATACGCAGTATTTT. Its translation: CASSFLGRVPTDTQYF. The V and J genes are TRBV5-1 and TRBJ2-3; no clear D gene. This CDR3 is 16 amino acids long. Germline V CDR1 and CDR2: SGHRS, YFSETQ. Trimming took 2 bases from V and 2 from J, leaving 15 bases between them.

This clone was counted a single time. The chain uses TRBV7-6 and TRBJ1-2; D is ambiguous. Looked up from germline, CDR1 is SGHVS and CDR2 is FNYEAQ. Trimming shortened V by 1 base and J by 1 base, and 13 bases separated the two germline ends. The CDR3 length is 16 residues. As DNA, the CDR3 is TGTGCCAGCAGCTTAGTGGTCAGGCTAAGTAACTATGGCTACACCTTC. Amino acid sequence: CASSLVVRLSNYGYTF.

In its sample, this clone was seen once. The same CDR3 also results from other DNA sequences found in this sample. The chain recombines TRBV2 with TRBJ1-1; the D gene is possibly TRBD1 (5 bases). CDR3 size: 13 residues. V lost 3 bases and J lost 1, with 6 bases in between. Per germline, CDR1 SNHLY and CDR2 FYNNEI. The CDR3 DNA reads TGTGCCAGCAGTGAGGGGGGGAACACTGAAGCTTTCTTT. It specifies CASSEGGNTEAFF.

The chain employs TRBV2 and TRBJ2-3; 8 bases match TRBD2. The V gene end was trimmed by 11 bases and the J gene end by 2 bases; junction bases not matched to a gene: 3. Germline loops: CDR1 SNHLY, CDR2 FYNNEI. The CDR3 has 12 amino acids. CDR3 residues: CARGGLTDTQYF. Written as DNA, the CDR3 is TGTGCCCGGGGGGGCCTCACAGATACGCAGTATTTT.

The chain couples TRBV5-4 to TRBJ1-5; D unclear. The CDR3 length is 13 residues. V dropped 0 bases and J dropped 4 bases, with 5 bases sitting between them. Germline loops: CDR1 SGHNT, CDR2 YYREEE (reference sequence). CDR3 nucleotide sequence: TGTGCCAGCAGCTTGGACGGGAATCAGCCCCAGCATTTT. Protein product: CASSLDGNQPQHF.

This chain joins TRBV28 and TRBJ2-6, with 7 nucleotides matching TRBD1. CDR1 and CDR2 (germline): MDHEN, SYDVKM. The CDR3 loop spans 15 amino acids. With 6 bases clipped from V and 2 bases from J, the junction kept 4 bases outside the gene matches. The CDR3 DNA reads TGTGCCAGCAGAGCTCAGGGGGCTGGGGCCAACGTCCTGACTTTC. Its protein is CASRAQGAGANVLTF.

V is TRBV18 and J is TRBJ1-2; D gene uncertain. The V and J ends lost 5 bases and 8 bases respectively, with 18 bases between them. The CDR3 length is 14 residues. Germline V lookup: CDR1 KGHSH, CDR2 LQKENI. DNA for the CDR3: TGTGCCAGCTCAGAATACTCGGGAGATCGGGGCTACACCTTC. Translation gives CASSEYSGDRGYTF.

The V call is TRBV19, the J call TRBJ1-1, with D hard to call. Germline lookup yields CDR1 LNHDA and CDR2 SQIVND (reference sequence). Trimming cost V 6 bases and J 5 bases, with 19 bases left between them. The CDR3 extends over 15 amino acids. The CDR3 sequence is CASSHSLALGTEAFF. In nucleotides, the CDR3 is TGTGCCAGTAGCCATAGCCTGGCCCTTGGAACTGAAGCTTTCTTT.

This sequence joins TRBV30 and TRBJ2-5; D not certain. The assigned J gene may be wrong: the sequence end matches TRBJ2-7 better. The CDR3 has 13 amino acids. CDR1 GTSNPN and CDR2 SVGIG come from the germline V gene (reference sequence). CDR3 region: CAWSADLAYEQYF. DNA for the CDR3: TGTGCCTGGAGTGCTGACCTGGCCTACGAGCAGTACTTC.

The V gene is TRBV15, the J gene TRBJ2-5, with D unresolved. CDR3 length equals 11 residues. CDR1 and CDR2 (germline): LNHNV, YYDKDF (reference sequence). V shed 3 bases and J shed 5 bases, with 4 bases lying between them. The DNA for the CDR3 is TGTGCCACCAGCAGCCATGAGACCCAGTACTTC. Protein product: CATSSHETQYF.

This chain uses TRBV28 with TRBJ2-2; 8 bases fit TRBD1. V lost 5 bases and J lost 6; bases outside the gene matches: 5. Germline-derived CDR1 and CDR2 are MDHEN and SYDVKM. The CDR3 consists of 14 residues. This CDR3 reads CASSRDRIPGELFF. CDR3 nucleotide sequence: TGTGCCAGCAGTCGGGACAGGATCCCCGGGGAGCTGTTTTTT. Full variable domain (rest looked up from reference TRBV28 and TRBJ2-2): DVKVTQSSRYLVKRTGEKVFLECVQDMDHENMFWYRQDPGLGLRLIYFSYDVKMKEKGDIPEGYSVSREKKERFSLILESASTNQTSMYLCASSRDRIPGELFFGEGSRLTVL.

The J gene is TRBJ1-1, the V gene TRBV6-6; D uncertain. V was trimmed by 6 bases and J by 1 base, leaving 9 bases between them. Germline-derived CDR1 and CDR2 are MNHNY and SVGAGI (reference sequence). The CDR3 has 13 residues. In DNA, the CDR3 is TGTGCCAGCAGAGGACTAAGGAACACTGAAGCTTTCTTT. The encoded protein is CASRGLRNTEAFF.

V usage is TRBV15 and J usage is TRBJ2-7, with D hard to call. The CDR3 loop spans 14 amino acids. The V and J ends lost 0 bases and 5 bases respectively, with 11 bases between them. Germline V gene lookup returns CDR1 LNHNV and CDR2 YYDKDF (reference sequence). CDR3 nucleotide sequence: TGTGCCACCAGCAGAGATAGGCATCTTAACGAGCAGTACTTC. Encoded protein: CATSRDRHLNEQYF.

CDR3 sequence: CASSLYHEQYF. CDR3 DNA: TGTGCCAGCAGTTTATATCACGAGCAGTACTTC. The chain recombines TRBV28 with TRBJ2-7; D not resolved. Trimming removed 1 base from V and 5 bases from J, with 3 bases in between. The CDR3 extends over 11 amino acids. Germline loops: CDR1 MDHEN, CDR2 SYDVKM. The complete variable domain, with remaining parts taken from reference TRBV28 and TRBJ2-7, reads DVKVTQSSRYLVKRTGEKVFLECVQDMDHENMFWYRQDPGLGLRLIYFSYDVKMKEKGDIPEGYSVSREKKERFSLILESASTNQTSMYLCASSLYHEQYFGPGTRLTVT.

This clone was detected once. The V call is TRBV6-6, the J call TRBJ2-3; the D gene is possibly TRBD1 (5 bases). This CDR3 comprises 12 residues. Germline values: CDR1 MNHNY, CDR2 SVGAGI (reference sequence). Trimming removed 8 bases at V and 4 bases at J, with 10 bases between. CDR3 DNA: TGTGCCAGCGGGCAGGGCCCAGATACGCAGTATTTT. Its protein product is CASGQGPDTQYF.